The present entry profiles one T cell receptor (beta chain) with its context. This clonotype has just a few counts. No cognate antigen has been identified for it. Base qualities were left out, and no much larger clone turns up one base away. This sample was sequenced with an Illumina NovaSeq 6000. TCRalpha and TCRbeta cDNA libraries were constructed by 5'RACE with constant-segment primers, with sample barcodes and unique molecular identifiers being introduced. RNA was extracted from every sample with Trizol reagent. Amplification of the libraries took two PCR steps, and the second step added a second sample barcode plus Illumina TruSeq adapters. Sequencing of the libraries was done on an Illumina NovaSeq, producing 2 x 150 bp paired-end reads. Per the source publication's procedure: The reads were demultiplexed and collapsed into UMI-guided consensus sequences using migec v1.2.7. Using mixcr v2.1.11, UMI consensuses were aligned to TRA and TRB V and J templates and then assembled into clonotypes. Clonotypes were classified as expanded or contracted when called significant by both edgeR and NoisET, with noise models trained on biological replicates. For edgeR calls, the thresholds were a false discovery rate-adjusted p below 0.01 and a log2 fold-change of 1. As an exploratory analysis of dynamics, max-normalized trajectories of the 1000 most abundant clonotypes were examined by PCA with hierarchical clustering. Separately sequenced CD4+ and CD8+ repertoires were used to assign a CD4 or CD8 phenotype to each responding clone. TCRdb trimmed the raw reads at Q25, called clones with MiXCR and kept productive beta chains. A single entry per CDR3 protein holds the most common genes and DNA from its merged rows. TCRdb assigned the V and J calls; the authors' analysis was not used. The sample table records a few hundred thousand distinct CDR3 sequences; about 10% of these occur just once. 3% to 3.5% of the sample belongs to the ten largest clones.

Ficoll-Paque density gradient centrifugation was used to isolate PBMCs. This entry comes from a study of T-cell memory formation after mild COVID-19 (dated by TCRdb to the early 2020s). Regarding the research as a whole: Most TCR sequence clusters were specific to one of the two donors. In a couple of donors, T-cell clones that expanded and contracted after mild COVID-19 were tracked by sequencing TCRalpha and TCRbeta repertoires over time. Two young, previously healthy adult volunteers, one female and one male, were included in the cohort. Broad study findings and their caveats: Some responding clones were detected in pre-infection memory, suggesting pre-existing cross-reactive memory T cells joined the SARS-CoV-2 response. Only two mild cases were covered by the study, and larger cohorts that include severe cases with pre-infection samples were considered necessary. Clones contracting from day 15 to 85 had balanced CD4/CD8 phenotypes, while a second wave expanding from day 15 to 37 was biased towards CD4+. Contracting CD4+ clones appeared mostly in the CM and EM memory subsets, whereas CD8+ clones were enriched in EMRA. SARS-CoV-2 specificity was not confirmed for the second-wave clones peaking on day 37.

This receptor was taken from a young man who had mild COVID-19 (a few samples of this study predate the infection). The sample titles of this study are shuffled in the database, so cell type and time point are left out; the donor was told from shared clones. Sequenced input: PBMCs or a T cell subset sorted from them (not recorded which).

The nucleotide sequence is TGTGCCAGCAGCCCGGGACAGGGCGACACAGATACGCAGTATTTT. Its amino acids are CASSPGQGDTDTQYF. The V and J segments used are TRBV12-3 or TRBV12-4 and TRBJ2-3, and 9 bases in between align with TRBD1. The CDR3, cysteine through phenylalanine, is 15 amino acids long. Only the CDR3 portion is preserved as DNA: 45 bases, with reading frame beginning at the first base. V is cut back by 6 bases and J by 2 bases, with 6 bases in the junction unmatched.